The next 8 T cell receptor beta chains were all read from a single sample in a study of a mutant IDH1 vaccine in newly diagnosed glioma. Clones were sequenced by immunoSEQ multiplex PCR, and TCRdb holds only the in-frame ones, with some missing. The sample gives tens of thousands of clones, around 90% of which show up once; under 5% is in the top ten. Time point here: week 23, last vaccination. Doses of 300 ug of mutant IDH1 20-mer peptide were given with topical imiquimod. These receptors' antigens are unknown. Sequencing used PBMCs, obtained from a glioma patient whose treatment included an IDH1 peptide vaccine. Receptors were obtained from a man aged 50 to 60 with glioma.

This sequence joins TRBV7-9 and TRBJ1-5; no clear D gene. Germline V gives CDR1 SEHNR, CDR2 FQNEAQ (reference sequence). The CDR3 length is 13 residues. V was clipped by 5 bases and J by 2 bases, with 7 bases between them. As DNA, the CDR3 is TGTGCCAGCAGCCCGGACGGCAATCAGCCCCAGCATTTT. Its protein product is CASSPDGNQPQHF.

The CDR3 region has the DNA TGTGCCAGCAGCTTAGAGTCCGGGAACACTGAAGCTTTCTTT. As protein: CASSLESGNTEAFF. The chain carries TRBV7-2 and TRBJ1-1; no clear D gene. Germline V lookup: CDR1 SGHTA, CDR2 FQGNSA. V lost 1 base, J lost 1 base, and 7 bases lay in between. The CDR3 loop spans 14 amino acids.

J is TRBJ2-6 and V is TRBV5-4, with a weak D call TRBD2 (5 bases). CDR1 SGHNT and CDR2 YYREEE come from the germline V gene (reference sequence). Trimming left V 5 bases short and J 1 base short, with 13 bases between. The CDR3 spans 16 residues. The CDR3 loop is CASRWGVGSGANVLTF. The CDR3, as DNA: TGTGCCAGCAGATGGGGAGTAGGTTCTGGGGCCAACGTCCTGACTTTC.

This rearrangement joins TRBV11-2 to TRBJ1-3; D is ambiguous. This CDR3 region has 15 residues. Germline loops: CDR1 SGHAT, CDR2 FQNNGV. Trimming took off 5 bases at V and 0 bases at J, with 11 bases between the two ends. The CDR3 sequence is CASSPGLNSGNTIYF. DNA for the CDR3: TGTGCCAGCAGCCCTGGACTCAACTCTGGAAACACCATATATTTT.

The chain has TRBV13 and TRBJ2-7; 15 positions match TRBD2. Trimming at V came to 5 bases and at J to 6 bases, leaving 11 bases not matched to a gene. The CDR3 has 17 amino acids. Germline CDR1 and CDR2: PRHDT and FYEKMQ (reference sequence). The CDR3 here is CASSKGLAGGPRSEQYF. The CDR3 DNA reads as TGTGCCAGCAGCAAAGGACTAGCGGGAGGGCCGCGATCCGAGCAGTACTTC.

J is TRBJ1-1 and V is TRBV18; D is unresolved. Germline V gene data show CDR1 as KGHSH and CDR2 as LQKENI. The CDR3 is 16 amino acids. Trimming shortened V by 0 bases and J by 1 base, and 12 bases separated the two germline ends. The CDR3 region has the DNA TGTGCCAGCTCACCACCGGGCCTCCGGGGGAACACTGAAGCTTTCTTT. This translates into CASSPPGLRGNTEAFF. Variable domain in full (rest from reference TRBV18 and TRBJ1-1): NAGVMQNPRHLVRRRGQEARLRCSPMKGHSHVYWYRQLPEEGLKFMVYLQKENIIDESGMPKERFSAEFPKEGPSILRIQQVVRGDSAAYFCASSPPGLRGNTEAFFGQGTRLTVV.

This clone was observed a handful of times. This chain connects TRBV6-1 to TRBJ1-5, with a weak D call TRBD1 (5 bases). Trimming took 1 base from V and 9 from J, leaving 19 bases between them. Germline V CDR1 and CDR2: MNHNS, SASEGT. CDR3 length equals 16 residues. CDR3 nucleotide sequence: TGTGCCAGCAGTGAAGAGGGGTGGAACCCCAGCCGGCCCCAGCATTTT. Translating it yields CASSEEGWNPSRPQHF.

The chain employs TRBV25-1 and TRBJ2-3; 13 bases are shared with TRBD2. This CDR3 has 14 residues. Germline loops: CDR1 MGHDK, CDR2 SYGVNS. The trim removed 7 bases at V and 3 bases at J, leaving 1 base unmatched. CDR3 nucleotides: TGTGCCAGCACGACTAGCGGGGGGACAGATACGCAGTATTTT. It yields the protein CASTTSGGTDTQYF.